Listed below are T cell receptor beta chains from one sample, sequenced in a study of cytomegalovirus exposure and HLA in healthy donors. Sequencing was performed with immunoSEQ multiplex PCR; in TCRdb, only in-frame clones are kept and a portion is missing. This sample has about 120,000 clones; about 8.6% occur once, and the top ten carry 5.5% to 7.5%. The sample consisted of PBMCs. Source of these receptors: a woman in her forties in good health and CMV-seropositive. Each CDR3 is given with its conserved first and last residue. D genes are given only for firm matches. Clone size is not always given. Where it is, it says once, few, many or a class for expanded clones.

d_gene	abundance	v_gene	j_gene	CDR3nt	CDR3aa
.	few	TRBV27	TRBJ2-1	TGTGCCAGCAGAAGAGACCGTCGGGGAGAGCAGTTCTTC	CASRRDRRGEQFF
TRBD1	.	TRBV29-1	TRBJ1-2	TGCAGCGTTGGACAGGGCACCTATGGCTACACCTTC	CSVGQGTYGYTF
.	.	TRBV18	TRBJ2-1	TGTGCCAGCTCACGGGGAGATAACTCCTACAATGAGCAGTTCTTC	CASSRGDNSYNEQFF
TRBD2	.	TRBV28	TRBJ2-1	TGTGCCAGCGATAGCAGCGGGGGGACGTATGAGCAGTTCTTC	CASDSSGGTYEQFF
.	few	TRBV27	TRBJ1-6	TGTGCCAGCAGTCCTATCTCCATGGATTCACCCCTCCACTTT	CASSPISMDSPLHF
.	few	TRBV12-5	TRBJ2-3	TGTGCTAGTGGTTTGAGTCAGGGAGGCGCAGATACGCAGTATTTT	CASGLSQGGADTQYF
TRBD1	.	TRBV6-6	TRBJ1-2	TGTGCCAGCAGCGACCAGGGGGCTGCGCAGGGCTACACCTTC	CASSDQGAAQGYTF
.	few	TRBV18	TRBJ1-1	TGTGCCAGCTCACCCTCCGGGTACACTGAAGCTTTCTTT	CASSPSGYTEAFF
TRBD1	few	TRBV6-1	TRBJ2-7	TGTGCCAGCAGTGAAGGGGACAGCTCCTACGAGCAGTACTTC	CASSEGDSSYEQYF
TRBD1	.	TRBV18	TRBJ2-7	TGTGCCAGCTCACCGACAGGGGCGTACGAGCAGTACTTC	CASSPTGAYEQYF
TRBD1	few	TRBV5-1	TRBJ1-1	TGCGCCAGCAGCGAGGACAGGACGAACACTGAAGCTTTCTTT	CASSEDRTNTEAFF
.	few	TRBV7-2	TRBJ2-7	TGTGCCAGCAGCGTAACACGCTACGAGCAGTACTTC	CASSVTRYEQYF
TRBD2	.	TRBV27	TRBJ2-7	TGTGCCAGCAGTAGATCGGGACTAGCGGGGAGCTCCTACGAGCAGTACTTC	CASSRSGLAGSSYEQYF
.	few	TRBV28	TRBJ1-3	TGTGCCAGCAGGCGACAAGGGAGTGGAAACACCATATATTTT	CASRRQGSGNTIYF
.	few	TRBV6-5	TRBJ1-4	TGTGCCAGCAGTTCGGTTGCAACTAATGAAAAACTGTTTTTT	CASSSVATNEKLFF
TRBD1	.	TRBV6-4	TRBJ2-1	TGTGCCAGCAGTGCCGGACAGGAAGGCTACAATGAGCAGTTCTTC	CASSAGQEGYNEQFF
TRBD1	.	TRBV11-2	TRBJ1-1	TGTGCCAGCAGCTCACGGGGACAGGTGAACACTGAAGCTTTCTTT	CASSSRGQVNTEAFF
TRBD1	.	TRBV28	TRBJ2-7	TGTGCCAGCAGTTCCCCGGGACAGGGGTTGTACGAGCAGTACTTC	CASSSPGQGLYEQYF
.	.	TRBV5-6	TRBJ2-7	TGTGCCAGCAGCTTGTTCATAGGGGCATCCTACGAGCAGTACTTC	CASSLFIGASYEQYF
TRBD1	.	TRBV28	TRBJ2-7	TGTGCCAGCAGCACGACAGGGTTTGGGCAGTACTTC	CASSTTGFGQYF
TRBD1	few	TRBV5-1	TRBJ1-6	TGCGCCAGCAGACCTGGGACAGGGAATTCACCCCTCCACTTT	CASRPGTGNSPLHF
.	.	TRBV30	TRBJ2-1	TGTGCCTGGGAACTTGGGGGCCGTCACAATGAGCAGTTCTTC	CAWELGGRHNEQFF
.	few	TRBV27	TRBJ1-2	TGTGCCAGCAGTTTACTGGGCAGAAACTATGGCTACACCTTC	CASSLLGRNYGYTF
.	.	TRBV30	TRBJ1-4	TGTGCCTGGAGTGTACCTGGCGAAAAACTGTTTTTT	CAWSVPGEKLFF
TRBD1	.	TRBV7-6	TRBJ1-1	TGTGCCAGCAGCCCCGGACAGGGGTTCTCTGAAGCTTTCTTT	CASSPGQGFSEAFF
TRBD1	.	TRBV6-4	TRBJ1-2	TGTGCCAGCAGCTTGACAGGGTCAGAGGGCTACACCTTC	CASSLTGSEGYTF
.	.	TRBV6-5	TRBJ1-2	TGTGCCAGCAGTCAGAGGACAGTGAATGGCTACACCTTC	CASSQRTVNGYTF
TRBD1	few	TRBV4-1	TRBJ2-1	TGCGCCAGCAGCCAAGGCCTTGACAGGGAATACAATGAGCAGTTCTTC	CASSQGLDREYNEQFF
TRBD1	.	TRBV7-9	TRBJ1-4	TGTGCCAGCAGCCCATCCCTGGGACAGGGGCGAGAAAAACTGTTTTTT	CASSPSLGQGREKLFF
TRBD2	many	TRBV6-4	TRBJ2-3	TGTGCCAGCAGTCATCGGGGGGGGAGCACAGATACGCAGTATTTT	CASSHRGGSTDTQYF
TRBD1	few	TRBV18	TRBJ1-1	TGTGCCAGCTCACCGAGTGTAAGGGGACAGCTGGGGACTGAAGCTTTCTTT	CASSPSVRGQLGTEAFF
.	.	TRBV19	TRBJ1-5	TGTGCCAGTAGTAGGGCAGGAAGCAATCAGCCCCAGCATTTT	CASSRAGSNQPQHF
.	few	TRBV11-2	TRBJ1-1	TGTGCCAGCAGCGTGACCGGAGGTAGCACTGAAGCTTTCTTT	CASSVTGGSTEAFF
.	few	TRBV6-5	TRBJ1-1	TGTGCCAGCAGTTACTTGGGAGGGAACACTGAAGCTTTCTTT	CASSYLGGNTEAFF
TRBD1	few	TRBV4-2	TRBJ1-2	TGTGCCAGCAGCCAAGAACACGGGACAGGGAACAACTATGGCTACACCTTC	CASSQEHGTGNNYGYTF
.	.	TRBV11-2	TRBJ1-1	TGTGCCAGCAGCCGCCGAGTTGGGGGAGGTGAAGCTTTCTTT	CASSRRVGGGEAFF
.	many	TRBV15	TRBJ2-2	TGTGCCACCAGCAGAGATCTTCAAGGGAGTAGCACCGGGGAGCTGTTTTTT	CATSRDLQGSSTGELFF
TRBD1	few	TRBV28	TRBJ1-1	TGTGCCAGCAGTTCCCCGACAGGGGGCGGATATAGCACTGAAGCTTTCTTT	CASSSPTGGGYSTEAFF
.	.	TRBV6-5	TRBJ1-2	TGTGCCAGCGGTAGAGACAGACTTGTCTATGGCTACACCTTC	CASGRDRLVYGYTF
TRBD1	.	TRBV6-6	TRBJ2-7	TGTGCCAGCAGTTACTCGCGGGACAGGGCCTACGAGCAGTACTTC	CASSYSRDRAYEQYF
TRBD1	few	TRBV2	TRBJ1-1	TGTGCCAGCACTGAGGACAGGGAAGCTTTCTTT	CASTEDREAFF
.	.	TRBV5-4	TRBJ1-2	TGTGCCAGCAGCCCCGGGACGGGGGGAGGGGCTGGCTACACCTTC	CASSPGTGGGAGYTF
.	few	TRBV19	TRBJ1-1	TGTGCCAGTAGGGCCGGACAGTTTAACACTGAAGCTTTCTTT	CASRAGQFNTEAFF
.	few	TRBV27	TRBJ2-1	TGTGCCAGCACCCGGGGTGGAGCTAAGGACAATGAGCAGTTCTTC	CASTRGGAKDNEQFF
.	.	TRBV27	TRBJ1-1	TGTGCCAGCAGTTTTGCAGGGCCCAGCACTGAAGCTTTCTTT	CASSFAGPSTEAFF
TRBD1	.	TRBV5-1	TRBJ1-1	TGCGCCAGCAGCTTGGGGCAGGGGGCGATGACTTTCTTT	CASSLGQGAMTFF
TRBD1	few	TRBV6-6	TRBJ2-7	TGTGCCAGCAGTTACCCCGGACAGGGTTCCTACGAGCAGTACTTC	CASSYPGQGSYEQYF
.	.	TRBV6-6	TRBJ2-5	TGTGCCAGCAGCCTACAGGGTCCGGAAGAGACCCAGTACTTC	CASSLQGPEETQYF
.	few	TRBV2	TRBJ1-1	TGTGCCAGCAGTGTGTTTGGAGCGAACACTGAAGCTTTCTTT	CASSVFGANTEAFF
TRBD1	few	TRBV6-1	TRBJ2-1	TGTGCCAGCAGTGAAGGGACAGGGGGCGCGTTGCAGTTCTTC	CASSEGTGGALQFF
.	.	TRBV2	TRBJ2-3	TGTGCCAGCAGTGATCTCGGCGCGGGTACGCAGTATTTT	CASSDLGAGTQYF
.	few	TRBV29-1	TRBJ2-2	TGCAGCGTTGGGGTCAGGGACACCGGGGAGCTGTTTTTT	CSVGVRDTGELFF
.	.	TRBV28	TRBJ1-5	TGTGCCATAGACCAGGGGCTCGGGTTCCAGCCCCAGCATTTT	CAIDQGLGFQPQHF
.	.	TRBV15	TRBJ1-2	TGTGCCACCAGCAGAGCAGCCTCAGGGGACTACACCTTC	CATSRAASGDYTF
.	.	TRBV4-1	TRBJ2-1	TGCGCCAGCAGCCAGTCGGGACTTGGCTCCTACAATGAGCAGTTCTTC	CASSQSGLGSYNEQFF
.	.	TRBV6-5	TRBJ1-2	TGTGCCAGCAGTTCCTTACAGAGCCTCTATGGCTACACCTTC	CASSSLQSLYGYTF
TRBD2	.	TRBV5-4	TRBJ2-3	TGTGCCAGCAGCTCGGAGGGGCGGGGGGGCACAGATACGCAGTATTTT	CASSSEGRGGTDTQYF
.	.	TRBV5-6	TRBJ2-1	TGTGCCAGCAGCTCCGGGACGGGGGTATCCTACAATGAGCAGTTCTTC	CASSSGTGVSYNEQFF
TRBD2	.	TRBV7-6	TRBJ2-1	TGTGCCAGCAACCCTAGCGGGAGTTCCAATGAGCAGTTCTTC	CASNPSGSSNEQFF